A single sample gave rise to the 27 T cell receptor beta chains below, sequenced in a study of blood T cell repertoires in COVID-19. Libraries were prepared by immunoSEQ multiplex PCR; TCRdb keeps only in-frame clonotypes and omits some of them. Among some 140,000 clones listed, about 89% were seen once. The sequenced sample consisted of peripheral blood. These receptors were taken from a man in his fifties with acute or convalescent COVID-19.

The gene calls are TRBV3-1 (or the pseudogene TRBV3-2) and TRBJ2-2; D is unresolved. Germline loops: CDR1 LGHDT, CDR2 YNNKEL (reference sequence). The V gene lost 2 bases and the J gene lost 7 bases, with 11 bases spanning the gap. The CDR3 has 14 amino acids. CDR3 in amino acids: CASSQRHFFGELFF. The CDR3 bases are TGTGCCAGCAGCCAAAGACACTTCTTCGGGGAGCTGTTTTTT.

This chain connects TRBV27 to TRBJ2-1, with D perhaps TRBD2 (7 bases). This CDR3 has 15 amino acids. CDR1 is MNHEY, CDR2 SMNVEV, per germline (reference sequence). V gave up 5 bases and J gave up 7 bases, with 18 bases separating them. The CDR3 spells CASSNGPGGRNEQFF. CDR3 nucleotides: TGTGCCAGCAGTAACGGGCCCGGGGGGCGGAATGAGCAGTTCTTC.

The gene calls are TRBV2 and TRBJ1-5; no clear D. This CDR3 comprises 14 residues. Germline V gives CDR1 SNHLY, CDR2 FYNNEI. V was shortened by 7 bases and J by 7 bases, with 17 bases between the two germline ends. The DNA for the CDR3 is TGTGCCAGCACCGCAAGAATGGAGTGGCAGCCCCAGCATTTT. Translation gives CASTARMEWQPQHF.

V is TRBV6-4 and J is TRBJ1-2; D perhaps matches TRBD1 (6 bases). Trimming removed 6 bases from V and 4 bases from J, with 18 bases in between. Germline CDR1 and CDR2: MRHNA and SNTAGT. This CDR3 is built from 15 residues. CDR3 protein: CASSPDGGGSYGYTF. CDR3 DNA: TGTGCCAGCAGCCCAGATGGGGGGGGCTCCTATGGCTACACCTTC.

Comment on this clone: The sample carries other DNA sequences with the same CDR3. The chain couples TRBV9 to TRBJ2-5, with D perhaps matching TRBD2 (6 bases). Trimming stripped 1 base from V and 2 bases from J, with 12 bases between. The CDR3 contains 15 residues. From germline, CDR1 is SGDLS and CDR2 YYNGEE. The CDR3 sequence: CASSVLAGLQETQYF. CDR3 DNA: TGTGCCAGCAGCGTACTGGCGGGACTTCAAGAGACCCAGTACTTC.

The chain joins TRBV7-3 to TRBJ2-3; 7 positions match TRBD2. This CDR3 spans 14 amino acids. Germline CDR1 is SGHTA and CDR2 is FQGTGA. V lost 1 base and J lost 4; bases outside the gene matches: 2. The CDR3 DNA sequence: TGTGCCAGCAGCTTAAGCGGGAGAGCAGATACGCAGTATTTT. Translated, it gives CASSLSGRADTQYF.

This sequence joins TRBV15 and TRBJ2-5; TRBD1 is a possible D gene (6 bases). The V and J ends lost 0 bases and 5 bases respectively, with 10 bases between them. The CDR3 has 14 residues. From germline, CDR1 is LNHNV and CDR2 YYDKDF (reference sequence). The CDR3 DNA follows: TGTGCCACCAGCAGAGACAGGGGTACGGAGACCCAGTACTTC. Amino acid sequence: CATSRDRGTETQYF. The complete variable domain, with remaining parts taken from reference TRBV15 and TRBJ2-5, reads DAMVIQNPRYQVTQFGKPVTLSCSQTLNHNVMYWYQQKSSQAPKLLFHYYDKDFNNEADTPDNFQSRRPNTSFCFLDIRSPGLGDTAMYLCATSRDRGTETQYFGPGTRLLVL.

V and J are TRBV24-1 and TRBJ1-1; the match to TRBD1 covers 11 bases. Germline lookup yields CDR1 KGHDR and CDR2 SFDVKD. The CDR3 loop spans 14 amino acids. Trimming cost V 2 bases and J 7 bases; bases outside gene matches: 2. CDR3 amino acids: CATSDSGTGGEAFF. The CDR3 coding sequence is TGTGCCACCAGTGATTCCGGGACAGGGGGTGAAGCTTTCTTT.

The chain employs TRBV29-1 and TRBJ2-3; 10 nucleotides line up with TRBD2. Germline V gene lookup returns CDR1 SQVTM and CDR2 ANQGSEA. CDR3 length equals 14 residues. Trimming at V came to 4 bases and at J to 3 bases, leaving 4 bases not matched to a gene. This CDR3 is CSVAGTSVTDTQYF. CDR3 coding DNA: TGCAGCGTTGCCGGGACTAGCGTGACAGATACGCAGTATTTT.

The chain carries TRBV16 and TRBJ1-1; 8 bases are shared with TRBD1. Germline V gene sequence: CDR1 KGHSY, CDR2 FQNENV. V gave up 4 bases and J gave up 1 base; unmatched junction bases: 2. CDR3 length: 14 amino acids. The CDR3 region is CASSRDRGNTEAFF. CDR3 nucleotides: TGTGCCAGCAGCCGAGACAGGGGGAACACTGAAGCTTTCTTT.

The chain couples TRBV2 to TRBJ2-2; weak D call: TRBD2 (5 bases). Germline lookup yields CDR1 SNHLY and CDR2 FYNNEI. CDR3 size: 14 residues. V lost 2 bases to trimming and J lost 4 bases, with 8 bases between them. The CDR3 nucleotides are TGTGCCAGCAGTGAACCCCGGGGCACCGGGGAGCTGTTTTTT. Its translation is CASSEPRGTGELFF. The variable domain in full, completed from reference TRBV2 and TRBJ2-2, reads EPEVTQTPSHQVTQMGQEVILRCVPISNHLYFYWYRQILGQKVEFLVSFYNNEISEKSEIFDDQFSVERPDGSNFTLKIRSTKLEDSAMYFCASSEPRGTGELFFGEGSRLTVL.

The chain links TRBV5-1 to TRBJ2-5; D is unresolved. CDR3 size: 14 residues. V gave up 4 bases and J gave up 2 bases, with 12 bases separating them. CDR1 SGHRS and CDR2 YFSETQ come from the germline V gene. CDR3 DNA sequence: TGCGCCAGCAGCCCCGGTGTCTTGCAAGAGACCCAGTACTTC. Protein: CASSPGVLQETQYF.

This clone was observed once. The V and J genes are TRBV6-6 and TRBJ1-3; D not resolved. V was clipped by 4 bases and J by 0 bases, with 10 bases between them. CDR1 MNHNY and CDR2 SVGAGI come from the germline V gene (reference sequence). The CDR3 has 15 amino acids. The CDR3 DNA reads TGTGCCAGCAGTTCCTCTAGTTCCTCTGGAAACACCATATATTTT. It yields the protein CASSSSSSSGNTIYF.

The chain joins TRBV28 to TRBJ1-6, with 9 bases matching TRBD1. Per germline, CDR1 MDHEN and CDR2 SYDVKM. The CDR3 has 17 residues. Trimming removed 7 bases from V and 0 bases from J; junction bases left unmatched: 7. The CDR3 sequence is CASTPGTGSSYNSPLHF. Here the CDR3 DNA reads TGTGCCAGCACCCCCGGGACAGGGAGCTCCTATAATTCACCCCTCCACTTT.

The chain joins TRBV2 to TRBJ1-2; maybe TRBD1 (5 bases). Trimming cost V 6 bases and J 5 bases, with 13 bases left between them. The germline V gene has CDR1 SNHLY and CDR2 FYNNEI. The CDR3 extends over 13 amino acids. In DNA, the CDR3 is TGTGCCAGCAGGGGGGGTTGGGCTTATGGCTACACCTTC. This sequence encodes CASRGGWAYGYTF.

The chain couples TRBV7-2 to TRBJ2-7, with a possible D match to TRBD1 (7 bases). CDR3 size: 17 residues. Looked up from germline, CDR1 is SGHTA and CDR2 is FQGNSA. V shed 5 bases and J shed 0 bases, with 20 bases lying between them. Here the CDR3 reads CASSLTRDRELSYEQYF. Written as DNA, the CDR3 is TGTGCCAGCAGCCTAACGCGGGACAGAGAACTCTCCTACGAGCAGTACTTC.

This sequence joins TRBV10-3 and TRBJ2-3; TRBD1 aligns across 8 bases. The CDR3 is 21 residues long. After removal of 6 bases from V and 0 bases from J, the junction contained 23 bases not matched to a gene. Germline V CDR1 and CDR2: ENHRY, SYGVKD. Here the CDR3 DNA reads TGTGCCATCAGAGGCAACAGGGGGGCGCCGTCCAACACCCGCAGCACAGATACGCAGTATTTT. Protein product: CAIRGNRGAPSNTRSTDTQYF.

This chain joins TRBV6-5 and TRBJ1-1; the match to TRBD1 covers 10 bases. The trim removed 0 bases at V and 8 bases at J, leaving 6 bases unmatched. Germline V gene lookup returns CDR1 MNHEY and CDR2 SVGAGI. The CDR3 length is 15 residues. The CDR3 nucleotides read TGTGCCAGCAGTTACTCGGAGGGACAGGGGATCGAAGCTTTCTTT. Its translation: CASSYSEGQGIEAFF.

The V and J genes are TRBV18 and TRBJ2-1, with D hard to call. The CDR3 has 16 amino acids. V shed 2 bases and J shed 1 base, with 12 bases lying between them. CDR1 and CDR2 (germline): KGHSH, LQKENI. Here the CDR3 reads CASSPYQLHSYNEQFF. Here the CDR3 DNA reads TGTGCCAGCTCACCATACCAACTCCATTCCTACAATGAGCAGTTCTTC.

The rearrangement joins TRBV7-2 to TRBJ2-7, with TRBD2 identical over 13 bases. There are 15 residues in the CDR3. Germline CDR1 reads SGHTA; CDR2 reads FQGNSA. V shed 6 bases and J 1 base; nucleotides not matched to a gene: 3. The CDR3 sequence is CASSRTSGSSYEQYF. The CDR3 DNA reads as TGTGCCAGCAGTCGGACTAGCGGGAGTTCCTACGAGCAGTACTTC.

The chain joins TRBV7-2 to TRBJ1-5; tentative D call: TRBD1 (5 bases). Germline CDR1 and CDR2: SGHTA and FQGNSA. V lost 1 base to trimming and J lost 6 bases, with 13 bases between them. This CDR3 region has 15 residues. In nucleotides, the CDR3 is TGTGCCAGCAGCTTAGGGGGGGTGGCAAGTCAGCCCCAGCATTTT. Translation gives CASSLGGVASQPQHF.

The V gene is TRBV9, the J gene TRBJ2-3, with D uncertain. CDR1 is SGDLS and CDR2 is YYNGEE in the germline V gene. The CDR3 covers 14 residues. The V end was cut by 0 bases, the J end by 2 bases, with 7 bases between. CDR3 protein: CASSVGEHTDTQYF. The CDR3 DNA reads TGTGCCAGCAGCGTAGGCGAGCACACAGATACGCAGTATTTT.

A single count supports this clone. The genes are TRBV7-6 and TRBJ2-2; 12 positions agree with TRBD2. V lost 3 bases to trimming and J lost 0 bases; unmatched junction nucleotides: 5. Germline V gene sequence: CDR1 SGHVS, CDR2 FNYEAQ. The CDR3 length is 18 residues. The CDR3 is CASSFRLAGASNTGELFF. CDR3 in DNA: TGTGCCAGCAGCTTCAGACTAGCGGGGGCCTCGAACACCGGGGAGCTGTTTTTT.

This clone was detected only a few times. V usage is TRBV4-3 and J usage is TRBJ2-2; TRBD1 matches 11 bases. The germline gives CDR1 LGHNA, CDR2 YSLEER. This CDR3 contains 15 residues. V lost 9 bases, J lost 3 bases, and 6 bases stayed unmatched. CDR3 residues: CASGQGAPDTGELFF. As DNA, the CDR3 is TGCGCCAGTGGACAGGGGGCGCCGGACACCGGGGAGCTGTTTTTT.

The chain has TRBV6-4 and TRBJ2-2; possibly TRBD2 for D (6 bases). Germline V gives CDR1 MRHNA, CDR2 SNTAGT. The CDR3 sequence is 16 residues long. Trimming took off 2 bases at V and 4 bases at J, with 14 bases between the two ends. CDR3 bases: TGTGCCAGCAGTGACGGTGGCGGGATAGGCACCGGGGAGCTGTTTTTT. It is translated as CASSDGGGIGTGELFF.

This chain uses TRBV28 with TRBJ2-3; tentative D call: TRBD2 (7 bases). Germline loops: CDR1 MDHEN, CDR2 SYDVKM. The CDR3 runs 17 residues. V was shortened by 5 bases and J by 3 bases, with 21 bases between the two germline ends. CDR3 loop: CASSLLWGGGETDTQYF. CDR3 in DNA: TGTGCCAGCAGTCTCCTCTGGGGAGGGGGAGAGACAGATACGCAGTATTTT.

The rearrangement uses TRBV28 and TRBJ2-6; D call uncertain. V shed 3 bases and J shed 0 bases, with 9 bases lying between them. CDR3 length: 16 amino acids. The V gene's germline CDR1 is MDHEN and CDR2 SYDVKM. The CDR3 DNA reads TGTGCCAGCAGTTTCGCCCGGTACTCTGGGGCCAACGTCCTGACTTTC. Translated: CASSFARYSGANVLTF.